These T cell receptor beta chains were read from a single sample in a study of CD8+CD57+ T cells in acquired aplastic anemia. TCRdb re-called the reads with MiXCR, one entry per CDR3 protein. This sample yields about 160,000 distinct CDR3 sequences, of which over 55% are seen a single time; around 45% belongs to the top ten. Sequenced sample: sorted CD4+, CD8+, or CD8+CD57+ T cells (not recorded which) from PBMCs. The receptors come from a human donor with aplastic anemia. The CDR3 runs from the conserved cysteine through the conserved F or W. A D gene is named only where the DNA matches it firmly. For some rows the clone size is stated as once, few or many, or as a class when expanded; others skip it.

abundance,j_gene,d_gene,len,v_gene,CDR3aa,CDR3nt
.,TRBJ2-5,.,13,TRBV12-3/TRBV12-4,CASSLGERGTQYF,TGTGCCAGCAGTTTGGGGGAGCGAGGGACCCAGTACTTC
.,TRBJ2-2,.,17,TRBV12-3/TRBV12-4,CASSLLPGGGDTGELFF,TGTGCCAGCAGTTTACTTCCAGGAGGCGGAGATACCGGGGAGCTGTTTTTT
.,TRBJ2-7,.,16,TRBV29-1,CSVTGDGLLSSYEQYF,TGCAGCGTTACCGGAGATGGGCTCCTCTCCTCCTACGAGCAGTACTTC
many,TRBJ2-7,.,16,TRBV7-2,CASSPDQRALSYEQYF,TGTGCCAGCAGCCCTGACCAGCGGGCCCTCTCCTACGAGCAGTACTTC
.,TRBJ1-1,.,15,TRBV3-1,CASSLSEGVYTEAFF,TGTGCCAGCAGCCTTTCAGAAGGGGTATACACTGAAGCTTTCTTT
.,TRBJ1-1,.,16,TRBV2,CASSEVRAGANTEAFF,TGTGCCAGCAGTGAAGTAAGGGCAGGGGCTAACACTGAAGCTTTCTTT
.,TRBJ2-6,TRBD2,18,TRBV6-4,CASSDSDGGGSGANVLTF,TGTGCCAGCAGTGACTCGGACGGGGGGGGCTCTGGGGCCAACGTCCTGACTTTC
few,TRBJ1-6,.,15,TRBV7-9,CASSPVVTTNSPLHF,TGTGCCAGCAGCCCAGTGGTCACCACTAATTCACCCCTCCACTTT
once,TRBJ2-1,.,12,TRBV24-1,CATSESYNEQFF,TGTGCCACCAGTGAGTCCTACAATGAGCAGTTCTTC
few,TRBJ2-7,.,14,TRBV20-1,CSARDWRVAYEQYF,TGCAGTGCTAGAGATTGGCGGGTTGCGTACGAGCAGTACTTC
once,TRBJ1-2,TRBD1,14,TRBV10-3,CAISGDTGGLGYTF,TGTGCCATCAGTGGAGATACAGGGGGTCTTGGCTACACCTTC
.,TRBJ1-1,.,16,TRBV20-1,CSARDRGRDIKTEAFF,TGCAGTGCTAGAGATCGGGGACGGGACATAAAGACTGAAGCTTTCTTT
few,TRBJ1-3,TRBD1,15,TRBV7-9,CASSRTGLSGNTIYF,TGTGCCAGCAGCCGGACAGGGCTCTCTGGAAACACCATATATTTT
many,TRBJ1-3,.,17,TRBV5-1,CASSLAFIGTSGNTIYF,TGCGCCAGCAGCTTGGCCTTCATTGGGACAAGTGGAAACACCATATATTTT
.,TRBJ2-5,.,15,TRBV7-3,CASSTGTFKQETQYF,TGTGCCAGCAGCACGGGGACTTTCAAGCAAGAGACCCAGTACTTC
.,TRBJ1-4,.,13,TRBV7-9,CASQGNTDEKLFF,TGTGCCAGCCAGGGAAACACTGATGAAAAACTGTTTTTT
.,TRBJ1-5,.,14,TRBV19,CASSGVGGDQPQHF,TGTGCCAGTAGCGGGGTTGGGGGCGATCAGCCCCAGCATTTT
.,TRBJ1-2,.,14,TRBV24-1,CATSASPQDGGYTF,TGTGCCACCAGTGCCTCCCCACAGGACGGGGGCTACACCTTC
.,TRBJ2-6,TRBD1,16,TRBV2,CASSATGGAGANVLTF,TGTGCCAGCAGTGCTACAGGGGGCGCTGGGGCCAACGTCCTGACTTTC
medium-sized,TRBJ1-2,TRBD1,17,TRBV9,CASSGQTGAVGNFGYTF,TGTGCCAGCAGCGGCCAGACAGGGGCCGTAGGGAATTTCGGCTACACCTTC
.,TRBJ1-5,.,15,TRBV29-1,CSAVEGTKNGRTQHF,TGCAGCGCCGTGGAGGGCACTAAAAATGGGCGAACCCAGCATTTT
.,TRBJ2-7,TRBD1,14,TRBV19,CASSIEDRRYEQYF,TGTGCCAGTAGTATCGAGGACAGGCGCTACGAGCAGTACTTC
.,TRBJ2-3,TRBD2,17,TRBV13,CASSQGLSGVLTDTQYF,TGTGCCAGCAGCCAGGGACTAAGCGGGGTCCTCACAGATACGCAGTATTTT
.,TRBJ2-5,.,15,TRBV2,CASSPARGLQETQYF,TGTGCCAGCAGCCCCGCCCGGGGCCTCCAAGAGACCCAGTACTTC
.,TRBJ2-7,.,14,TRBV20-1,CSADPLRGIYEQYF,TGCAGTGCTGACCCCCTGCGCGGGATATACGAGCAGTACTTC
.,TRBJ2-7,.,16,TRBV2,CASSEGRQGIGYEQYF,TGTGCCAGCAGTGAGGGCCGGCAGGGGATCGGCTACGAGCAGTACTTC
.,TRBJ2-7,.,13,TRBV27,CASSDTTSWEQYF,TGTGCCAGCAGCGACACCACGAGCTGGGAGCAGTACTTC
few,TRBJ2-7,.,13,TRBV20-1,CSARALADYEQYF,TGCAGTGCTAGAGCCTTGGCGGACTACGAGCAGTACTTC
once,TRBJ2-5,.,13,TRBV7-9,CASSPLEQETQYF,TGTGCCAGCAGCCCCCTGGAGCAAGAGACCCAGTACTTC
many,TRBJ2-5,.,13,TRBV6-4,CASSAGSQETQYF,TGTGCCAGCAGCGCCGGGAGCCAAGAGACCCAGTACTTC
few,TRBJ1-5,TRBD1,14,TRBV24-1,CATSDGQGDWPQHF,TGTGCCACCAGTGATGGACAGGGGGATTGGCCCCAGCATTTT
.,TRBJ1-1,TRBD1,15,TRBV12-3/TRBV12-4,CASRTDRGMNTEAFF,TGTGCCAGCAGAACGGACAGGGGAATGAACACTGAAGCTTTCTTT
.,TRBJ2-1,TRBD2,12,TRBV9,CATSSGVNEQFF,TGTGCCACTTCGAGCGGGGTCAATGAGCAGTTCTTC
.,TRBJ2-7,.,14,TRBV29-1,CSATGGGRSREQYF,TGCAGCGCCACAGGTGGAGGGAGGTCACGCGAGCAGTACTTC